This entry concerns a single T cell receptor (beta chain). The CDR3 length is 15 residues. V lost 10 bases, J lost 0 bases, and 18 bases lay in between. CDR1 is SGHVS and CDR2 is FQNEAQ in the germline V gene. The entry originates in a study of T cell changes during pregnancy in multiple sclerosis. The table came from immunoSEQ multiplex PCR; TCRdb's copy has only in-frame clones and leaves some out. The sample lists some 99,000 clones; about 93% were seen once. Sequences were derived from peripheral blood, sampled after pregnancy. The V call is TRBV7-8, the J call TRBJ1-2; weak D call: TRBD1 (5 bases). This TCR derives from a female donor with multiple sclerosis, enrolled in a pregnancy study. The chain's CDR3 is CATSGGPLANYGYTF. CDR3 nucleotides: TGTGCCACCTCGGGGGGTCCCTTAGCTAACTATGGCTACACCTTC.